Listed here is a single T cell receptor (beta chain). Its antigen is unknown. No per-base quality is available; no much larger clone lies one base away. This entry comes from a study of shared clonotypes between healthy human individuals (dated by TCRdb to about 2020). In the study overall: The cohort comprised a couple of women and a few men aged 18 to 49 years. Leukapheresis yielded between about 0.85 and 9 billion PBMCs per donor. To increase sequencing depth and limit assay-specific biases, different laboratories used diverse techniques to prepare libraries and sequence TCR repertoires. Blood TCR repertoires of about five healthy adults were deeply sequenced to estimate repertoire size and the extent of clonotype sharing between individuals. For each donor, CD4 naive and CD4 memory were each run on three plates, CD8 naive on two plates, and CD8 memory on one plate.

Results the study describes overall, beyond this receptor: Pairwise subsampling led to the expectation that sequencing depth would affect the degree of clonotype sharing among donors. Because the study included only a small number of donors, the genetic and exposure-history diversity represented was limited. Estimated clonotype richness was generally larger for naive than for memory subsets. Incomplete sequencing was indicated by rarefaction of sorted-subset datasets, despite the large sequencing depth. Only blood was sampled, and tissue TCR repertoires likely differ from those in blood. About 4.5% of naive CD4, around 3.6% of naive CD8, roughly 2.4% of memory CD4, and around 0.4% of memory CD8 clonotypes were shared across several donors. Compared with non-shared clonotypes, the clonotypes found in all four sorted-subset donors had higher generation probabilities.

TCR CDR3 regions were amplified from genomic DNA by multiplex PCR using the deep immunoSEQ assay. Genomic DNA extracted from each cell subset was distributed evenly over all wells of several immunoSEQ 96-well plates, and each plate served as one replicate. Each replicate PCR for sorted subsets received around 0.2 ug genomic DNA, equal to roughly 29,000 T cell genomes. Purified libraries were quantified with a Qubit 3.0 fluorometer, sized on a Bioanalyzer 2100, and re-quantified with the KAPA Library Quantification kit. Every immunoSEQ 96-well plate was sequenced on a separate single-read 150-cycle Illumina NextSeq 550 flow cell. On the authors' methods: Because the immunoSEQ output included only junctional sequences and no quality scores, the filtering could not be the same as the filtering used for full-length reads. Sequences were annotated with PyIR, a Python wrapper for IgBLAST v1.9, using IMGT germline references to assign V/J genes and CDR3. Reads were removed for weak V/J assignments (E-value above 1e-6), missing CDR3, stop codons, out-of-frame junctions, or ambiguous translated residues. V3J clonotypes were defined by identical inferred V gene, J gene, and CDR3 amino acid sequence. The percentage overlap between two repertoires was calculated by dividing the number of shared unique clonotypes by the size of the smaller repertoire. Repertoire richness was assessed with RTK rarefaction, the Chao1 estimator, and Recon v2.1 estimates of unobserved clonotypes. For all TCRbeta clonotypes obtained by the gDNA method from four donors, generation probabilities were computed with OLGA. Not all clones reach the TCRdb copy of this immuneACCESS table, which keeps in-frame sequences only. Checked studies attribute under half of the gap to unresolved V genes and leave the rest unexplained. That table furnishes V, J and clone size, whereas the DNA furnished D and trimming. The table for this sample lists a few million clones; around 95% of them were counted only once. 0.13% of the sample belongs to the ten largest clones.

Trimming costs V 4 bases and J 5 bases, and their ends lie 11 bases apart. The CDR3 sequence holds 14 residues, the cysteine and phenylalanine included. The sequence is cut down to CDR3 DNA, 42 bases in frame from base 1. The germline V gene sets CDR1 to MNHEY and CDR2 to SVGAGI. The donors were healthy, HIV-negative adults who had no recently reported acute infections or vaccinations. All donors were Caucasian adults living in Nashville, Tennessee, USA. CD4+ T cells were enriched by magnetic negative selection; naive cells were then positively selected on CD45RA, and the negative fraction formed the memory subset. Blood was obtained by leukapheresis, after which PBMCs were separated by Ficoll-Histopaque density gradient centrifugation and cryopreserved in liquid nitrogen vapor phase. Purity and quantity of every magnetically sorted T cell population were checked by analytical flow cytometry. Each sorted fraction had its genomic DNA isolated and then quantified by UV absorbance on a Nanodrop 2000c.

The sequence was obtained from a man between 18 and 35 years old in good health. The sequence links TRBV6-5 to TRBJ1-4, with an unclear D gene assignment. The sample taken for sequencing was naive CD4+ T cells sorted from blood. In light of the paper, this sample's cell subset or site label describes: CD45RA+ positively selected. In nucleotides, the sequence is TGTGCCAGCAGTTGGGCCGGCGGGAATGAAAAACTGTTTTTT. Its translation reads: CASSWAGGNEKLFF.